The source of this T cell receptor (beta chain) is a study of regulatory T cells in long-lasting Graves disease. The study, taken as a whole, reports: Patients whose Graves' disease persisted exhibited lower TCR diversity than those newly diagnosed. Owing to a sample size that was small, accuracy may have been reduced. Gene preferences differed: TRBV28, TRBJ1-2, TRBJ2-5 in persistent cases.

Investigators prepared the TCR beta libraries by applying iRepertoire HTBI primers and Arm-PCR of CDR3 regions. In the original analysis: Identified across the samples were around 62 TRBV segments and 13 to 15 TRBJ segments. From the multiplex PCR reads, TCRdb called clonotypes with MiXCR, one entry per CDR3 protein. The V and J calls here are based on TCRdb, not the publication. Counted here are about 470,000 distinct CDR3 sequences, around 20% occurring once; the ten biggest clones make up less than 9%. Time point in this sample: persistent/refractory GD, antithyroid drugs over 5 years with positive TRAb. Researchers made the TCR library from RNA that was extracted from PBMCs. The germline V gene encodes CDR1 MDHEN and CDR2 SYDVKM. V was trimmed by 2 bases and J by 0 bases, leaving 11 bases between them. The CDR3 sequence is 15 residues long. The sample holds many counts of this clonotype. Its antigen is currently unknown.

The TCR comes from a female donor with Graves disease. Source: peripheral blood mononuclear cells (PBMCs), taken when the disease was refractory, from a patient treated with antithyroid drugs. V is TRBV28 and J is TRBJ2-7; D is ambiguous. DNA of the CDR3: TGTGCCAGCAGTTTAAATTTCTGGGTCTCCTACGAGCAGTACTTC. It encodes CASSLNFWVSYEQYF.